These 17 T cell receptor beta chains share one sample of origin, sequenced in a study of blood T cell repertoires in COVID-19. Repertoires were generated with immunoSEQ multiplex PCR, while TCRdb's copy carries only in-frame clones and drops some. The table includes about 500,000 clones, about 90% detected once. Sequenced material: PBMCs or T cells enriched from blood (not recorded which). The receptor set was obtained from a young woman who had recovered from COVID-19.

V is TRBV5-1 and J is TRBJ2-5, with 8 bases that match TRBD1. The CDR3 is made up of 15 amino acids. With V trimmed by 5 bases and J by 2 bases, 8 bases remained unmatched. CDR1 SGHRS and CDR2 YFSETQ come from the germline V gene. Here the CDR3 reads CASSRGQGQQETQYF. The CDR3 DNA is TGCGCCAGCAGTCGCGGACAGGGCCAACAAGAGACCCAGTACTTC. The full variable domain, rest sourced from reference TRBV5-1 and TRBJ2-5, is KAGVTQTPRYLIKTRGQQVTLSCSPISGHRSVSWYQQTPGQGLQFLFEYFSETQRNKGNFPGRFSGRQFSNSRSEMNVSTLELGDSALYLCASSRGQGQQETQYFGPGTRLLVL.

This CDR3 is CASSTGGGGELFF. The CDR3 coding sequence is TGTGCCAGCAGTACAGGGGGAGGGGGGGAGCTGTTTTTT. The V gene is TRBV6-5, the J gene TRBJ2-2, with D tentatively TRBD1 (8 bases). This CDR3 is 13 amino acids long. V gave up 5 bases and J gave up 8 bases, with 12 bases separating them. Germline V gene lookup returns CDR1 MNHEY and CDR2 SVGAGI.

For the CDR3, the DNA is TGTGCCAGCAGTGAATCCGCGGGACAGCCCCAGCATTTT. It specifies CASSESAGQPQHF. The chain links TRBV2 to TRBJ1-5; the D is unclear. The germline V gene has CDR1 SNHLY and CDR2 FYNNEI. Trimming left V 2 bases short and J 7 bases short, with 9 bases between. The CDR3 extends over 13 amino acids.

The chain is built from TRBV7-6 and TRBJ2-1, with D perhaps TRBD2 (7 bases). This CDR3 comprises 15 residues. The V gene's germline CDR1 is SGHVS and CDR2 FNYEAQ. The V end was cut by 2 bases, the J end by 7 bases, with 15 bases between. The CDR3: CASSLTVGGPNEQFF. As DNA, the CDR3 is TGTGCCAGCAGCTTAACGGTGGGGGGGCCGAATGAGCAGTTCTTC.

The chain joins TRBV29-1 to TRBJ1-2; 7 bases agree with TRBD1. The V segment lost 7 bases and the J segment 3 bases; nucleotides outside the gene matches: 5. Germline assignment: CDR1 SQVTM and CDR2 ANQGSEA. This CDR3 is built from 12 residues. The CDR3: CSGGDRDYGYTF. DNA of the CDR3: TGCAGCGGGGGGGACAGAGACTATGGCTACACCTTC.

The V gene is TRBV18, the J gene TRBJ1-3; 11 bases match TRBD1. The CDR3 length is 15 residues. Losses at the gene ends were 3 bases for V and 4 bases for J; bases not matched to a gene: 2. Germline CDR1 is KGHSH and CDR2 is LQKENI. The CDR3 loop reads CASSPGQGEGNTIYF. The CDR3 nucleotides are TGTGCCAGCTCACCGGGACAGGGGGAAGGAAACACCATATATTTT.

DNA for the CDR3: TGTGCCAGCAGGCGGGGGGGATCCCAAGAGACCCAGTACTTC. Residues: CASRRGGSQETQYF. The chain joins TRBV28 to TRBJ2-5; 9 nucleotides match TRBD2. This CDR3 has 14 residues. Germline trimming cut 6 bases from V and 1 base from J; bases unmatched to any gene: 3. Per the germline V gene, CDR1 is MDHEN and CDR2 is SYDVKM.

V gene TRBV9 combines with J gene TRBJ1-3; weak D call: TRBD1 (5 bases). V was trimmed by 0 bases and J by 1 base, leaving 8 bases between them. CDR1 and CDR2 from the germline V gene are SGDLS and YYNGEE. The CDR3 consists of 15 residues. CDR3 in amino acids: CASSVGQTSGNTIYF. The CDR3 nucleotides are TGTGCCAGCAGCGTAGGACAGACTTCTGGAAACACCATATATTTT.

CDR3: CASRPGGRTEAFF. DNA of the CDR3: TGTGCCAGTAGGCCAGGGGGCCGAACTGAAGCTTTCTTT. J is TRBJ1-1 and V is TRBV19; 8 nucleotides line up with TRBD1. This CDR3 comprises 13 residues. The germline gives CDR1 LNHDA, CDR2 SQIVND (reference sequence). Losses at the gene ends were 6 bases for V and 5 bases for J; bases not matched to a gene: 5.

The chain employs TRBV2 and TRBJ1-6; 12 bases agree with TRBD1. Germline V CDR1 and CDR2: SNHLY, FYNNEI. CDR3 length: 15 amino acids. The V gene end was trimmed by 6 bases and the J gene end by 9 bases; junction bases not matched to a gene: 6. CDR3 in amino acids: CASRGQGAGGSPLHF. The CDR3, as DNA: TGTGCCAGCAGGGGACAGGGGGCAGGAGGTTCACCCCTCCACTTT.

The CDR3 bases are TGTGCCAGCAGTCCGACAGTCCGCTATGGCTACACCTTC. Residues: CASSPTVRYGYTF. The chain is built from TRBV6-5 and TRBJ1-2, with D possibly being TRBD1 (5 bases). V was trimmed by 5 bases and J by 4 bases, leaving 11 bases between them. Germline loops: CDR1 MNHEY, CDR2 SVGAGI. The CDR3 runs 13 residues.

The V call is TRBV4-2, the J call TRBJ1-4, with 9 bases that match TRBD1. V lost 0 bases to trimming and J lost 6 bases; unmatched junction nucleotides: 2. The CDR3 consists of 15 residues. Germline lookup yields CDR1 LGHNA and CDR2 YNFKEQ. CDR3 DNA sequence: TGTGCCAGCAGCCAAGAGGGACAGGGCCATGAAAAACTGTTTTTT. Translated: CASSQEGQGHEKLFF.

The chain uses TRBV7-2 and TRBJ1-2, with 9 bases fitting TRBD1. Germline loops: CDR1 SGHTA, CDR2 FQGNSA. This CDR3 is 14 amino acids long. Unmatched junction bases numbered 5, after V lost 1 base and J lost 8 bases. This chain's CDR3 is CASSLGGTGKGYTF. The CDR3 bases are TGTGCCAGCAGCTTAGGAGGGACAGGGAAGGGCTACACCTTC.

This chain joins TRBV7-2 and TRBJ2-5; D perhaps matches TRBD1 (6 bases). Trimming stripped 6 bases from V and 4 bases from J, with 21 bases between. The CDR3 sequence is 16 residues long. Germline values: CDR1 SGHTA, CDR2 FQGNSA. In nucleotides, the CDR3 is TGTGCCAGCAGTTATAACCTGGTGGGGGCCGGAGAGACCCAGTACTTC. It translates to CASSYNLVGAGETQYF.

The CDR3 loop is CASSPVQGKYGYTF. As DNA, the CDR3 is TGCGCCAGCAGCCCAGTACAGGGCAAATATGGCTACACCTTC. The chain joins TRBV5-1 to TRBJ1-2, with D perhaps TRBD1 (6 bases). Between the trimmed V and J ends, which lost 4 bases and 5 bases, there was a span of 15 bases. CDR3 length: 14 amino acids. Germline lookup yields CDR1 SGHRS and CDR2 YFSETQ. Combining the CDR3 with reference TRBV5-1 and TRBJ1-2 gives the whole variable domain KAGVTQTPRYLIKTRGQQVTLSCSPISGHRSVSWYQQTPGQGLQFLFEYFSETQRNKGNFPGRFSGRQFSNSRSEMNVSTLELGDSALYLCASSPVQGKYGYTFGSGTRLTVV.

This chain uses TRBV24-1 with TRBJ2-7; D unresolved. Germline CDR1 KGHDR, CDR2 SFDVKD. Between the trimmed V and J ends, which lost 5 bases and 4 bases, there was a span of 5 bases. The CDR3 length is 11 residues. CDR3 DNA: TGTGCCACCAGTGGAGGATACGAGCAGTACTTC. As protein: CATSGGYEQYF.

This chain uses TRBV6-1 with TRBJ1-2; D call uncertain. V lost 3 bases to trimming and J lost 2 bases, with 7 bases between them. CDR3 length equals 13 residues. Germline V gene sequence: CDR1 MNHNS, CDR2 SASEGT. CDR3 region: CASSEARNYGYTF. The CDR3 nucleotides read TGTGCCAGCAGTGAGGCCAGAAACTATGGCTACACCTTC.